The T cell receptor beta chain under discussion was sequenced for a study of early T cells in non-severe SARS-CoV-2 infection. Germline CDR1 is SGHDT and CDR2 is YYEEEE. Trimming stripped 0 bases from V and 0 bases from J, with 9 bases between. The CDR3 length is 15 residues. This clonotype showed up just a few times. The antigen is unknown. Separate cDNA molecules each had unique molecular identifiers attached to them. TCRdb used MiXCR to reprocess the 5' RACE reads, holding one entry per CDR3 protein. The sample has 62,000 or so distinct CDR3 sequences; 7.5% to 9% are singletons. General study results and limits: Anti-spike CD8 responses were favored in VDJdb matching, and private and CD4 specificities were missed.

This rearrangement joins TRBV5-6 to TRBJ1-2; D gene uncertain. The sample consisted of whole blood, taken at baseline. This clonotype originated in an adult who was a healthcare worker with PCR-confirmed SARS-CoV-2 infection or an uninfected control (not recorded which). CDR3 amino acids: CASSLDGPPNYGYTF. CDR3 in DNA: TGTGCCAGCAGCTTGGACGGACCTCCTAACTATGGCTACACCTTC.